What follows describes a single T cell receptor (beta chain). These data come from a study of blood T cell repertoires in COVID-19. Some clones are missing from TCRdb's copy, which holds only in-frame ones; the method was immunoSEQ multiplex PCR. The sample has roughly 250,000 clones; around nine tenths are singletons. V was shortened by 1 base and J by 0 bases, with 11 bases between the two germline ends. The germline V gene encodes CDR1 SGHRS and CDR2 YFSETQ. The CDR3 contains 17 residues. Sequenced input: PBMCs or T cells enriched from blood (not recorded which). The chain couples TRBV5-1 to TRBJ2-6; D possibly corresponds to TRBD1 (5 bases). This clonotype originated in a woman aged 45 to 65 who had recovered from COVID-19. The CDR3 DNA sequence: TGCGCCAGCAGCTTGCGTCAGGACAACTCTGGGGCCAACGTCCTGACTTTC. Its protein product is CASSLRQDNSGANVLTF.